Each of the 20 T cell receptor beta chains below was sequenced from the same sample in a study of CD8 T cells in Susac syndrome (dated by TCRdb to the late 2010s). Libraries were prepared through the immunoSEQ multiplex PCR assay. RNA was extracted using the RNeasy kit, and roughly 0.45 to 1 microgram was reverse transcribed with random hexamers. The raw public reads went through TCRdb reprocessing: fastp at Q25, MiXCR clone calling, in-frame beta chains kept. Each entry merges the rows of one CDR3 protein and shows their most common DNA and genes. The sample table contains hundreds of thousands of distinct CDR3 sequences; only one count was recorded for 85% of them. The ten biggest clones cover more than 0.09% of the sample. Sequencing was performed on CD8+ T cells from PBMCs. The receptors were sampled from a human donor with multiple sclerosis.

This sequence joins TRBV12-5 and TRBJ2-3; 8 nucleotides match TRBD2. The ends lost 5 bases at V and 8 bases at J; junction bases unmatched: 9. The CDR3 runs to 14 residues. From germline, CDR1 is LGHNT and CDR2 FRNRAP. CDR3 residues: CASGPWTSHVTQYF. DNA for the CDR3: TGTGCTAGTGGTCCCTGGACTAGCCACGTTACGCAGTATTTT.

The gene calls are TRBV6-1 and TRBJ2-1, with 7 bases lining up with TRBD2. The V gene end was trimmed by 8 bases and the J gene end by 3 bases; junction bases not matched to a gene: 10. The CDR3 sequence is 15 residues long. Germline V gene data show CDR1 as MNHNS and CDR2 as SASEGT. The CDR3: CASPSGANRYNEQFF. The CDR3 DNA reads TGTGCCAGCCCTAGCGGTGCAAACCGCTACAATGAGCAGTTCTTC.

The chain is built from TRBV12-3 or TRBV12-4 and TRBJ2-1; TRBD2 matches at 10 bases. The length of the CDR3 is 13 residues. After removal of 3 bases from V and 14 bases from J, the junction contained 7 bases not matched to a gene. The CDR3 DNA reads as TGTGCCAGCAGTTTCCTCCTAGCGGGAGATGAGTTCTTC. Translated: CASSFLLAGDEFF.

The genes are TRBV5-6 and TRBJ2-7; 9 nucleotides line up with TRBD1. Germline-derived CDR1 and CDR2 are SGHDT and YYEEEE. Trimming removed 0 bases from V and 2 bases from J; junction bases left unmatched: 6. This CDR3 has 16 amino acids. DNA of the CDR3: TGTGCCAGCAGCTTGGATGGGACAGGGTATACCTACGAGCAGTACTTC. It codes for CASSLDGTGYTYEQYF.

The genes are TRBV7-8 and TRBJ2-1; tentatively, D is TRBD2 (6 bases). The CDR3 extends over 18 amino acids. Trimming took off 3 bases at V and 2 bases at J, with 20 bases between the two ends. Per germline, CDR1 SGHVS and CDR2 FQNEAQ. CDR3 nucleotides: TGTGCCAGCAGCTTGTTAGTAGCGGTAAGCCCGACCTACAATGAGCAGTTCTTC. Its translation is CASSLLVAVSPTYNEQFF. Based on the CDR3 plus reference TRBV7-8 and TRBJ2-1, the full variable domain is GAGVSQSPRYKVAKRGQDVALRCDPISGHVSLFWYQQALGQGPEFLTYFQNEAQLDKSGLPSDRFFAERPEGSVSTLKIQRTQQEDSAVYLCASSLLVAVSPTYNEQFFGPGTRLTVL.

The CDR3 DNA is TGTGCCAGCAGCTTATGGGACATATCTAACTATGGCTACACCTTC. This gives the protein CASSLWDISNYGYTF. V gene TRBV2 combines with J gene TRBJ1-2; a weak D match, TRBD1 (6 bases). V was trimmed by 6 bases and J by 0 bases, leaving 14 bases between them. The CDR3 consists of 15 residues. Germline V gene sequence: CDR1 SNHLY, CDR2 FYNNEI.

The chain couples TRBV7-9 to TRBJ2-7; TRBD1 matches at 7 bases. Germline V gene data show CDR1 as SEHNR and CDR2 as FQNEAQ (reference sequence). V shed 7 bases, J shed 1 base, and the junction held 7 bases outside the gene matches. The CDR3 sequence is 14 residues long. CDR3 loop: CASTAGTVSYEQYF. DNA for the CDR3: TGTGCCAGCACTGCCGGGACAGTTTCCTACGAGCAGTACTTC.

The chain recombines TRBV29-1 with TRBJ2-2, with TRBD1 matching 10 bases. With 3 bases clipped from V and 1 base from J, the junction kept 5 bases outside the gene matches. This CDR3 is built from 16 residues. The germline CDR1 and CDR2 sequences are SQVTM and ANQGSEA. This chain's CDR3 is CSVETGTGENTGELFF. DNA of the CDR3: TGCAGCGTTGAGACTGGGACAGGGGAGAACACCGGGGAGCTGTTTTTT.

The chain is built from TRBV3-1 and TRBJ1-1, with 7 bases aligning to TRBD1. Per the germline V gene, CDR1 is LGHDT and CDR2 is YNNKEL (reference sequence). The V gene end was trimmed by 2 bases and the J gene end by 5 bases; junction bases not matched to a gene: 8. This CDR3 region has 15 residues. The CDR3 nucleotides are TGTGCCAGCAGCCAACCGACAGGGAAGCGGACTGAAGCTTTCTTT. Protein sequence: CASSQPTGKRTEAFF.

A remark on this clonotype: The germline gene is not matched at one end of the junction; a read error may be the cause. This chain joins TRBV10-3 and TRBJ1-1; D may be TRBD1 (6 bases). CDR1 ENHRY and CDR2 SYGVKD come from the germline V gene. This CDR3 is 13 amino acids long. CDR3 sequence reads: CAIREGGVTEAFF. As DNA, the CDR3 is TGTGCCATCCGTGAAGGGGGGGTCACTGAAGCTTTCTTT.

The rearrangement uses TRBV29-1 and TRBJ1-4; D gene ambiguous. The V end lost 6 bases, the J end lost 5 bases, and 13 bases lay between the germline ends. Germline CDR1 reads SQVTM; CDR2 reads ANQGSEA. This CDR3 is built from 13 residues. The CDR3 bases are TGCAGCGTATACTTCTCGGGGAATGAAAAACTGTTTTTT. It translates to CSVYFSGNEKLFF. The variable domain in full, completed from reference TRBV29-1 and TRBJ1-4, reads SAVISQKPSRDICQRGTSLTIQCQVDSQVTMMFWYRQQPGQSLTLIATANQGSEATYESGFVIDKFPISRPNLTFSTLTVSNMSPEDSSIYLCSVYFSGNEKLFFGSGTQLSVL.

This chain uses TRBV29-1 with TRBJ1-1; maybe TRBD1 (5 bases). Germline CDR1 and CDR2: SQVTM and ANQGSEA. This CDR3 comprises 10 residues. The V end was cut by 6 bases, the J end by 8 bases, with 10 bases between. In DNA form, the CDR3 reads TGCAGCGTGGGTGAGGGGGAAGCTTTCTTT. Translating it yields CSVGEGEAFF.

V gene TRBV27 combines with J gene TRBJ1-1; 12 positions agree with TRBD1. J was trimmed by 4 bases and V by 5 bases; bases with no gene match: 8. This CDR3 has 16 amino acids. Germline CDR1 MNHEY, CDR2 SMNVEV (reference sequence). CDR3 in DNA: TGTGCCAGCAGTCCCGGGGACAGGGGGCATGGCACTGAAGCTTTCTTT. It translates to CASSPGDRGHGTEAFF.

The rearrangement joins TRBV27 to TRBJ2-7; 9 bases are shared with TRBD1. The CDR3 totals 14 residues. The J segment lost 1 base and the V segment lost 5 bases, leaving 3 bases of the junction unmatched. The germline V gene has CDR1 MNHEY and CDR2 SMNVEV (reference sequence). The CDR3 nucleotides are TGTGCCAGCAGTATGACAGGGGGATCCTACGAGCAGTACTTC. This translates into CASSMTGGSYEQYF.

The rearrangement joins TRBV7-9 to TRBJ2-4; 7 bases fit TRBD2. J gave up 4 bases and V 5 bases, and 5 bases lay outside the gene matches. The CDR3 spans 14 residues. Germline values: CDR1 SEHNR, CDR2 FQNEAQ (reference sequence). As DNA, the CDR3 is TGTGCCAGCAGCCTCCCGGGGGGAAAAAACATTCAGTACTTC. Protein sequence: CASSLPGGKNIQYF.

The J gene is TRBJ2-2, the V gene TRBV7-6; D gene unclear. V dropped 7 bases and J dropped 4 bases, with 7 bases sitting between them. The CDR3 covers 12 residues. Germline CDR1 SGHVS, CDR2 FNYEAQ. In DNA, the CDR3 is TGTGCCAGCACAGTCCTCACCGGGGAGCTGTTTTTT. Encoded protein: CASTVLTGELFF.

This clonotype has more than one count but fewer than ten. The gene calls are TRBV19 and TRBJ2-1; D gene unclear. Germline CDR1 reads LNHDA; CDR2 reads SQIVND (reference sequence). V lost 4 bases and J 9 bases, leaving 7 bases between the germline ends. CDR3 length: 11 amino acids. In DNA, the CDR3 is TGTGCCAGTAGTAGCGGCGCTGAGCAGTTCTTC. It yields the protein CASSSGAEQFF.

The rearrangement links TRBV29-1 to TRBJ2-1, with TRBD2 matching 9 bases. The CDR3 is 15 residues long. V was clipped by 7 bases and J by 4 bases; unmatched bases: 11. Germline-derived CDR1 and CDR2 are SQVTM and ANQGSEA. CDR3 region: CSAELAGEDYNEQFF. The CDR3 coding sequence is TGCAGCGCCGAATTAGCGGGGGAAGATTACAATGAGCAGTTCTTC.

This chain uses TRBV29-1 with TRBJ1-2; no clear D. This CDR3 is built from 11 residues. Germline-derived CDR1 and CDR2 are SQVTM and ANQGSEA. The ends were cut back, 6 bases at V and 8 bases at J, with 13 bases in the middle. As DNA, the CDR3 is TGCAGCGTAGTCTATCCCAGGGGCTACACCTTC. Protein: CSVVYPRGYTF.

The count of this clonotype is one. CDR3 loop: CASSTWEGAQETQYF. In DNA form, the CDR3 reads TGTGCCAGCAGCACCTGGGAGGGGGCGCAGGAGACCCAGTACTTC. This chain joins TRBV7-9 and TRBJ2-5, with D perhaps being TRBD1 or TRBD2 (7 bases each). CDR3 length: 15 residues. Germline CDR1 reads SEHNR; CDR2 reads FQNEAQ (reference sequence). V gave up 5 bases and J gave up 5 bases, with 18 bases separating them.